Listed here are 5 T cell receptor beta chains from one sample, sequenced in a study of T cells after yellow fever vaccination. From the 5' RACE reads, TCRdb called clonotypes with MiXCR, one entry per CDR3 protein. The sample records around 350,000 distinct CDR3 sequences, 6.2% being singletons. This material consisted of PBMCs, taken 5 days after the yellow fever booster vaccination. Receptors originate from a man aged 25 to 40 who received the YFV17D yellow fever vaccine.

The sample holds a few counts of this clonotype. The chain carries TRBV4-3 and TRBJ2-2; D is uncertain. V lost 1 base to trimming and J lost 6 bases, with 15 bases between them. Germline loops: CDR1 LGHNA, CDR2 YSLEER. The CDR3 is 16 residues long. CDR3 region: CASSQGEAQVPGELFF. As DNA, the CDR3 is TGCGCCAGCAGCCAAGGAGAGGCTCAGGTGCCCGGGGAGCTGTTTTTT.

The chain links TRBV10-3 to TRBJ2-7; unclear D gene. The CDR3 is 12 residues long. Trimming cost V 0 bases and J 5 bases, with 5 bases left between them. From germline, CDR1 is ENHRY and CDR2 SYGVKD. The CDR3 region has the DNA TGTGCCATCAGTGAGTCGGCACACGAGCAGTACTTC. Its translation is CAISESAHEQYF.

CDR3: CATSRDQASGTSTDTQYF. CDR3 DNA: TGTGCCACCAGCAGAGATCAGGCTAGCGGGACCAGCACAGATACGCAGTATTTT. The V gene is TRBV15, the J gene TRBJ2-3; the match to TRBD2 covers 9 bases. Germline V gene sequence: CDR1 LNHNV, CDR2 YYDKDF (reference sequence). This CDR3 has 18 residues. With 0 bases clipped from V and 0 bases from J, the junction kept 7 bases outside the gene matches.

This sequence joins TRBV5-1 and TRBJ2-3; no clear D gene. Trimming pared 5 bases from V and 0 bases from J, leaving 10 bases between. Germline V gene sequence: CDR1 SGHRS, CDR2 YFSETQ. This CDR3 contains 14 residues. In DNA form, the CDR3 reads TGCGCCAGCAGACCACCGGAAAGCACAGATACGCAGTATTTT. Amino acid sequence: CASRPPESTDTQYF.

This clonotype was seen only a few times. This chain uses TRBV4-2 with TRBJ2-5; 11 bases align to TRBD2. Germline V gene data show CDR1 as LGHNA and CDR2 as YNFKEQ. Trimming at V came to 0 bases and at J to 5 bases, leaving 5 bases not matched to a gene. This CDR3 is built from 16 residues. CDR3 sequence reads: CASSQELAGDVETQYF. CDR3 sequence (DNA): TGTGCCAGCAGCCAAGAACTAGCGGGGGACGTGGAGACCCAGTACTTC.